The 10 T cell receptor beta chains reported below all come from one sample, sequenced in a study of blood T cell repertoires in COVID-19. Sequencing used immunoSEQ multiplex PCR; TCRdb keeps in-frame clones, though not all of them. The data hold about 34,000 clones, with approximately 91% observed a single time. The specimen sequenced was peripheral blood. Receptors originate from a human donor with active COVID-19. The donor label of this sample is uncertain.

The chain combines TRBV6-6 with TRBJ2-1; D perhaps matches TRBD2 (5 bases). Germline CDR1 and CDR2: MNHNY and SVGAGI (reference sequence). This CDR3 is 13 amino acids long. V lost 7 bases and J lost 6, with 13 bases in between. The CDR3 DNA is TGTGCCAGCAAAATTCAGACTATCAATGAGCAGTTCTTC. It translates to CASKIQTINEQFF.

The genes are TRBV18 and TRBJ1-1; TRBD1 matches at 8 bases. The CDR3 sequence is 16 residues long. Per germline, CDR1 KGHSH and CDR2 LQKENI. V lost 3 bases and J lost 3; bases outside the gene matches: 9. The CDR3 DNA reads as TGTGCCAGCTCACCCAGCGCAGGGGGCGAGGACACTGAAGCTTTCTTT. This translates into CASSPSAGGEDTEAFF.

This clone appeared once. The chain links TRBV4-1 to TRBJ1-1, with unresolved D. Germline V CDR1 and CDR2: MGHRA, YSYEKL. Trimming pared 0 bases from V and 1 base from J, leaving 9 bases between. The CDR3 is 15 residues long. The DNA for the CDR3 is TGCGCCAGCAGCCAAGAGCGACACCGGAACACTGAAGCTTTCTTT. Protein: CASSQERHRNTEAFF.

This clone showed up just once. The V and J genes are TRBV19 and TRBJ1-2; D is perhaps TRBD1 (6 bases). The germline V and J ends were trimmed by 6 bases and 6 bases, with 11 bases remaining between them. In germline, CDR1 is LNHDA, CDR2 SQIVND (reference sequence). The CDR3 loop spans 12 amino acids. CDR3 nucleotides: TGTGCCAGTAGCGACAGGTTCCATGGCTACACCTTC. This codes for CASSDRFHGYTF.

The CDR3 loop reads CASTTPGQGIIHEQYF. In DNA form, the CDR3 reads TGTGCCAGCACCACCCCGGGACAGGGTATTATCCACGAGCAGTACTTC. The rearrangement uses TRBV2 and TRBJ2-7; 9 positions agree with TRBD1. This CDR3 spans 16 amino acids. Germline V gives CDR1 SNHLY, CDR2 FYNNEI. V gave up 7 bases and J gave up 5 bases; unmatched junction bases: 15.

Here the CDR3 reads CASSRGGTSYEQYF. CDR3 in DNA: TGTGCCAGCAGCCGGGGGGGCACTTCCTACGAGCAGTACTTC. The chain links TRBV6-6 to TRBJ2-7, with TRBD2 matching over 8 bases. The germline V gene has CDR1 MNHNY and CDR2 SVGAGI (reference sequence). This CDR3 region has 14 residues. Trimming at V came to 6 bases and at J to 1 base, leaving 5 bases not matched to a gene.

The CDR3 protein is CASSVEGSDTGELFF. Written as DNA, the CDR3 is TGTGCCAGCAGTGTGGAGGGTTCGGACACCGGGGAGCTGTTTTTT. The J gene is TRBJ2-2, the V gene TRBV2; perhaps TRBD2 as D (6 bases). There are 15 residues in the CDR3. The germline V gene encodes CDR1 SNHLY and CDR2 FYNNEI. V gave up 4 bases and J gave up 3 bases, with 12 bases separating them.

The V gene is TRBV9, the J gene TRBJ1-1; no clear D gene. CDR1 is SGDLS and CDR2 is YYNGEE in the germline V gene. The germline V and J ends were trimmed by 3 bases and 0 bases, with 6 bases remaining between them. This CDR3 has 13 residues. The CDR3 nucleotides are TGTGCCAGCAGCGCCGCGGTGAACACTGAAGCTTTCTTT. It encodes CASSAAVNTEAFF.

The J gene is TRBJ1-2, the V gene TRBV28; TRBD1 matches at 9 bases. The V and J ends lost 6 bases and 6 bases, in that order; junction bases with no gene match: 8. This CDR3 has 14 residues. Germline CDR1 MDHEN, CDR2 SYDVKM. This chain's CDR3 is CASRTGGGFDGYTF. CDR3 bases: TGTGCCAGCAGGACAGGGGGAGGGTTTGATGGCTACACCTTC.

This clone came up once. The chain has TRBV11-2 and TRBJ1-2, with D unresolved. V was pared by 3 bases and J by 2 bases, with 13 bases between. Germline V lookup: CDR1 SGHAT, CDR2 FQNNGV. This CDR3 spans 15 amino acids. CDR3 bases: TGTGCCAGCAGCTTGGCCGGAGGCCACAACTATGGCTACACCTTC. It is translated as CASSLAGGHNYGYTF. Combining the CDR3 with reference TRBV11-2 and TRBJ1-2 gives the whole variable domain EAGVAQSPRYKIIEKRQSVAFWCNPISGHATLYWYQQILGQGPKLLIQFQNNGVVDDSQLPKDRFSAERLKGVDSTLKIQPAKLEDSAVYLCASSLAGGHNYGYTFGSGTRLTVV.